This T cell receptor beta chain came from a study of human T cells and chemical hapten exposure (TCRdb year 2021). With respect to the entire study: For sensitization, 2% DPC in acetone was applied to a 2 cm by 2 cm area of upper inner arm skin. Libraries were pooled for sequencing, and variation in per-sample TCR yields was attributed mainly to small differences in library volumes within the pool. This study followed changes in the peripheral blood TCR repertoire in vivo during primary and secondary sensitization of alopecia patients to the hapten diphenylcyclopropenone (DPC). For TCR sequencing, blood came from approximately 29 alopecia patients at anywhere from one to four time points (pre-sensitization, 2, 6 and 24 weeks). The mostly female patient cohort included alopecia areata with under or over 50% scalp involvement, alopecia totalis and alopecia universalis. Throughout the roughly 26-week study period, patients were also given weekly therapeutic DPC doses on the scalp. Blood samples were taken from patients before sensitization (week 0) and at 2, 6 and about 24 weeks after DPC sensitization. Patch testing was done on the upper back using Finn chambers containing 0.01% DPC, and results were scored after 6 days according to International Contact Dermatitis Research Group standards.

In regard to this clonotype: Its antigen target is currently unknown. No base quality information exists; no much larger clone differs at one position.

Overall study results and their limits: The number of TCRs above 1 in 1000 frequency did not change with DPC sensitization; there was no evidence of global repertoire structure alterations. Patch test score was positively correlated with the number of PT1 expanded TCRs, with significance at thresholds 8, 16 and 32 but not at 4. After repeated subsampling, the strength of the expansion versus patch-test correlation and the threshold at which it became significant changed. Significantly more large CDR3 similarity clusters were formed by expanded TCRs than by pre-sensitization or healthy control sets, consistent with antigen-driven responses. Because all patients had alopecia, a presumed autoimmune disease, the immune response of the patients might differ from that of healthy individuals.

For CDR1 and CDR2, the germline V gene lists SGHRS and YFSETQ. The CDR3 covers 15 residues, taking in both the cysteine and the phenylalanine. Only the CDR3 DNA is retained, 45 bases long and in frame from the first base. V has 5 bases trimmed and J has 4 bases trimmed; junction bases matching no gene number 7. Libraries were built with RACE. The run used a NextSeq 500. Library preparation attached unique molecular identifiers to individual cDNA molecules for quantitative, reproducible TCR counting. Both TCR alpha and TCR beta chains were sequenced from each blood RNA sample. Per the original workflow: The median number of TCRs per sample was around 100,000, ranging from 23,224 to 690,600. V, J and CDR3 annotation of the TCR reads was carried out using the Decombinator software suite. For PS versus PT1 abundance plots, all samples were subsampled to the same number of TCRs (28,000). Expanded TCRs were defined as absent before sensitization and observed at least eight times at the 2-week time point. TCRdb cleaned the public reads at Q25 with fastp, built clones with MiXCR and kept in-frame beta chains. Rows with one shared CDR3 protein collapse into an entry with the most common genes and DNA. Here the V and J calls rest on TCRdb's processing, not on the authors' analysis. This sample holds over 85,000 distinct CDR3 sequences; 9.5% to 15% were observed only once. Clones ranked in the top ten supply approximately 2% of the sample.

What this sample's time point label stands for: patch test 1, 2 weeks after DPC sensitization. The treatment or condition label on this specimen signifies: therapeutic diphenylcyclopropenone sensitization with weekly scalp DPC. Blood at each patch-test visit was drawn before the patch test was applied. Patients were considered eligible if aged 18 to 70, diagnosed with alopecia and deemed suitable for DPC therapy, and patients were excluded if pregnant. Unfractionated whole blood was collected in Tempus Blood RNA tubes, and total RNA was extracted from that blood. In this chain, TRBV5-1 is recombined with TRBJ2-7; 12 bases in between match TRBD2. The sequencing used whole blood, collected in connection with sensitization to the hapten diphenylcyclopropenone (DPC). This receptor was taken from a woman aged 40 to 50 with alopecia areata. Some clones in this sample may be carry-over from other donors' samples. The CDR3 amino acid sequence is: CASRPATSGSYEQYF. The nucleotide sequence reads as follows: TGCGCCAGCAGGCCCGCGACTAGCGGGAGTTACGAGCAGTACTTC.